This TCR beta chain was recorded in a study of T-cell memory formation after mild COVID-19 (dated by TCRdb to the early 2020s). The study in broad terms: Most TCR sequence clusters were specific to one of the two donors. T-cell clones expanding and contracting after mild COVID-19 in two donors were tracked by longitudinal TCRalpha and TCRbeta repertoire sequencing. The cohort comprised two young, previously healthy adult volunteers, one female and one male.

Beyond this particular receptor, the publication reports: Some responding clones were detected in pre-infection memory, suggesting pre-existing cross-reactive memory T cells joined the SARS-CoV-2 response. Only two mild cases were covered by the study, and larger cohorts that include severe cases with pre-infection samples were considered necessary. The second-wave clones that peaked on day 37 were not confirmed to be SARS-CoV-2 specific. From day 15 to 85, contracting clones showed balanced CD4/CD8 phenotypes, whereas a second wave of clones that expanded from day 15 to 37 leaned towards CD4+. Contracting CD4+ clones were found mainly in CM and EM memory subsets, while CD8+ clones were enriched in EMRA.

This clonotype was seen at least ten times. Its antigen is still unknown. The input lacks base qualities; no much larger clone sits a single base away. Sequencing took place on an Illumina NovaSeq 6000. TCRalpha and TCRbeta cDNA libraries were built by 5'RACE with constant-segment primers, adding sample barcodes and unique molecular identifiers. Trizol reagent was used to extract RNA from every sample. The libraries were amplified in two PCR steps, and the second step added a second sample barcode and Illumina TruSeq adapters. Sequencing of libraries was performed on an Illumina NovaSeq with 2 x 150 bp paired-end reads. Regarding the original processing steps: Reads were demultiplexed and collapsed into UMI-guided consensus sequences with migec v1.2.7. Using mixcr v2.1.11, the UMI consensuses were aligned to TRA and TRB V and J templates and assembled into clonotypes. Clonotypes were classified as expanded or contracted when called significant by both edgeR and NoisET, with noise models trained on biological replicates. For edgeR calls, a false discovery rate-adjusted p below 0.01 and a log2 fold-change threshold of 1 were applied. As an exploratory analysis of dynamics, PCA with hierarchical clustering was applied to max-normalized trajectories of the 1000 most abundant clonotypes. Each responding clone was given a CD4 or CD8 phenotype based on the CD4+ and CD8+ repertoires, which had been sequenced separately. TCRdb redid the processing of the public reads, applying fastp at Q25 and MiXCR, and retained in-frame beta chains. CDR3 protein duplicates are merged, each entry listing the most common genes and DNA. TCRdb, not the original authors, processed these V and J calls. Here the sample has some 310,000 distinct CDR3 sequences; roughly 20% occur a single time. Of the sample, roughly a fifth falls within the top ten clones.

In the germline V gene, CDR1 corresponds to SGHRS and CDR2 to YFSETQ. From its cysteine to its phenylalanine, the CDR3 spans 13 amino acids. Just CDR3 DNA is preserved here, 39 bases in frame from base 1. The V and J ends are trimmed by 0 bases and 8 bases, leaving 11 bases between them. Ficoll-Paque density gradient centrifugation was the method used to isolate PBMCs. The sequence was collected from a man younger than 35 who had mild COVID-19 (a few samples of this study predate the infection). The sample titles of this study are shuffled in the database, so cell type and time point are left out; the donor was told from shared clones. This sequence uses TRBV5-1 and TRBJ1-1; TRBD1 could be the D gene, as 6 bases match. The specimen sequenced was PBMCs or a T cell subset sorted from them (not recorded which). The DNA reads TGCGCCAGCAGCTTGGGGGGGACACCAGAAGCTTTCTTT. It encodes CASSLGGTPEAFF.